This TCR beta chain was recorded in a study of blood T cell repertoires in COVID-19. Study summary: Both acute and convalescent COVID-19 samples were obtained from the United States, Italy and Spain. Sources were T cells, B-cell-depleted T cells, or PBMCs; the material itself was cDNA or gDNA.

Under the authors' procedure: Amplification of reference gene primers was used by the study to estimate nucleated cell counts. Only in-frame clones appear in the TCRdb table, and some are missing; sequencing was by immunoSEQ multiplex PCR. V and J calls and clone size are given by that table; D and trimming were obtained from the DNA. The table includes over 60,000 clones, about 75% detected once. V was cut by 3 bases and J by 2 bases, with 11 bases left in between. This CDR3 contains 14 residues. The germline CDR1 and CDR2 sequences are MNHNS and SASEGT. The source material was peripheral blood. The clonotype originates from a human donor in a cohort sampled during active COVID-19. This chain uses TRBV6-1 with TRBJ2-7; maybe TRBD2 (7 bases). The CDR3 DNA reads as TGTGCCAGCAGTGACGGGGGGCAAGCCTACGAGCAGTACTTC. Amino acids: CASSDGGQAYEQYF.